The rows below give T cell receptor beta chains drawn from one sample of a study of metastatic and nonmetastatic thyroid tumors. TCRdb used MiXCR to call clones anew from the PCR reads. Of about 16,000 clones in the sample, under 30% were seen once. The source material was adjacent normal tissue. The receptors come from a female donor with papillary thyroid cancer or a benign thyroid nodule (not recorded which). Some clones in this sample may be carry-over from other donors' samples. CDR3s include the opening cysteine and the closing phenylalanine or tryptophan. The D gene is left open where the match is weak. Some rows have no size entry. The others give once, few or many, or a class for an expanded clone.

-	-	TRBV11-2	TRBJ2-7	TGTGCCAGCAGCTCCTTCTCCGCCTACGAGCAGTACTTC	CASSSFSAYEQYF
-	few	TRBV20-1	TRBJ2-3	TGCAGTGCTCTGACGGACCCTAGCACAGATACGCAGTATTTT	CSALTDPSTDTQYF
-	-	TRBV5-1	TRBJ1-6	TGCGCCAGCAGCTTGGCCGAGAGGAATTCACCCCTCCACTTT	CASSLAERNSPLHF
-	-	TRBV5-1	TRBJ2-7	TGCGCCAGCAGCTTGGTCAGGGTGGAAAGCGAGCAGTACTTC	CASSLVRVESEQYF
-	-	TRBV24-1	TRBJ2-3	TGTGCCACCAGCGGGAACACAGATACGCAGTATTTT	CATSGNTDTQYF
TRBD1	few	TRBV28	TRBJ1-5	TGTGCCAGCAGTATACAGGGGGCAATCCCTCAGCCCCAGCATTTT	CASSIQGAIPQPQHF
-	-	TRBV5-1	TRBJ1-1	TGCGCCAGCAGCTTTTCTGCCGGGAACACTGAAGCTTTCTTT	CASSFSAGNTEAFF
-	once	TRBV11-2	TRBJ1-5	TGTGCCAGCAGCTTTCCAGGGGTCAATCAGCCCCAGCATTTT	CASSFPGVNQPQHF
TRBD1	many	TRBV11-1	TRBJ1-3	TGTGCCAGCAGCAAGACAGGGGAAACTGGAAACACCATATATTTT	CASSKTGETGNTIYF
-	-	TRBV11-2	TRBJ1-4	TGTGCCAGCATCTTAGCTCCAACTAATGAAAAACTGTTTTTT	CASILAPTNEKLFF
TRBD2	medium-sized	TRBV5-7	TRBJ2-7	TGTGCCAGCAGCTACTCAGCGGGAGCGGGCTACGAGCAGTACTTC	CASSYSAGAGYEQYF
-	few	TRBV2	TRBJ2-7	TGTGCCAGCAGTGAAGATCTGGGAACCTATGAGCAGTACTTC	CASSEDLGTYEQYF
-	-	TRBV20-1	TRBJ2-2	TGCAGTGCTAGCCCGGCGGGGGCGGGGGAGCTGTTTTTT	CSASPAGAGELFF
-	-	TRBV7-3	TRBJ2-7	TGTGCCAGCAGCTTAACTCCAGGGGTAGGGCAGTACTTC	CASSLTPGVGQYF
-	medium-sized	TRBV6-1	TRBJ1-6	TGTGCCAGCAGTTCAAGCCAGGGTACCTATAATTCACCCCTCCACTTT	CASSSSQGTYNSPLHF
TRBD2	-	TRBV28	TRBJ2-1	TGTGCCAGCAAAGGCGGGAGGTCCTACAATGAGCAGTTCTTC	CASKGGRSYNEQFF
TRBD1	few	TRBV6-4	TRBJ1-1	TGTGCCAGCAGACCCAACTGGGGACAGGCCTCGTTTGTCGGCATGAACACTGAAGCTTTCTTT	CASRPNWGQASFVGMNTEAFF
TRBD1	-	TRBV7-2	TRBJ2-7	TGTGCCAGCAGCTTTGGACAGGGCTACGAGCAGTACTTC	CASSFGQGYEQYF
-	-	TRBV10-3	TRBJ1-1	TGTGCCATCAGAGTCATGAAGGGGGGGCGATACACTGAAGCTTTCTTT	CAIRVMKGGRYTEAFF
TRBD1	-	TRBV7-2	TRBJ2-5	TGTGCCAGCAGCGATGACAGGGAAGAGACCCAGTACTTC	CASSDDREETQYF
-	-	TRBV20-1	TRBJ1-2	TGCAGTGCTAGTGAGGGGACCATCTATGGCTACACCTTC	CSASEGTIYGYTF
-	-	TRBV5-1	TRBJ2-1	TGCGCCAGCAGCCTTGGGACTTCCAATGAGCAGTTCTTC	CASSLGTSNEQFF
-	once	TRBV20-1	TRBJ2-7	TGCAGTGCTGAGAAAGACGAGCAGTACTTC	CSAEKDEQYF
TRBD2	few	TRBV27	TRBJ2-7	TGTGCCAGCAGTTTATATGCGGGAGACCCGACCTACGAGCAGTACTTC	CASSLYAGDPTYEQYF
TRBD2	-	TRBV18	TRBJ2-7	TGTGCCAGCTCACCCGGGACTAGCGGGAGCTACGAGCAGTACTTC	CASSPGTSGSYEQYF
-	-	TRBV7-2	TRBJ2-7	TGTGCCAGCAGCTTACGTCTAGCTGGCTACGAGCAGTACTTC	CASSLRLAGYEQYF
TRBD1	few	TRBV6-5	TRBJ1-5	TGTGCCAGCAGTTACCTTCGGGGACAGGGGGGACAGCCCCAGCATTTT	CASSYLRGQGGQPQHF
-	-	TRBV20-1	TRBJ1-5	TGCAGTGCGCGTGAAGCAAATCAGCCCCAGCATTTT	CSAREANQPQHF
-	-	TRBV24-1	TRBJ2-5	TGTGCCACCAGTGTAGGGGGAGAGACCCAGTACTTC	CATSVGGETQYF
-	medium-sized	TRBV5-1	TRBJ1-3	TGCGCCAGCAGCTTGGGGGGGGCAATTAGCACTGGAAACACCATATATTTT	CASSLGGAISTGNTIYF
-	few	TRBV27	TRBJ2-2	TGTGCCAGCAGTTTACGGGACCCAGGGACCGGGGAGCTGTTTTTT	CASSLRDPGTGELFF
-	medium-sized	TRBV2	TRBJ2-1	TGTGCCAGCAGTGTATCTTGGGAGGGGGGTGAGCAGTTCTTC	CASSVSWEGGEQFF